The text below deals with one T cell receptor beta chain. What it binds is unknown. The data are from a study of cytotoxic CD8 clonotypes in ibrutinib-treated CLL. Study observations and caveats: Sampling of sustained-remission and progressing patients occurred at differing times. Public clonotypes (which were uncommon) either contracted or remained stable on treatment. Starting clonality was above that of age-matched healthy donors and tracked circulating CD8+ T-cell counts.

This CDR3 contains 16 residues. V lost 5 bases and J lost 2; bases outside the gene matches: 11. Germline V lookup: CDR1 SGHTA, CDR2 FQGNSA. Sequencing was performed with immunoSEQ multiplex PCR; in TCRdb, only in-frame clones are kept and a portion is missing. The sample lists roughly 200,000 clones; about 72% were seen once. The V and J genes are TRBV7-2 and TRBJ2-7, with 8 bases aligning to TRBD1. The TCR comes from a human donor with chronic lymphocytic leukemia. The input for sequencing was PBMCs, taken after 24 months of ibrutinib treatment. CDR3 in amino acids: CASSEDRARGAYEQYF. Here the CDR3 DNA reads TGTGCCAGCAGCGAGGACAGGGCCAGGGGGGCCTACGAGCAGTACTTC.